This T cell receptor (beta chain) was sequenced for a study of blood T cell repertoires in COVID-19. Study at large: From the United States, Italy and Spain came samples of acute and convalescent COVID-19. PBMCs, B-cell-depleted T cells, or T cells were the source of the cDNA or gDNA that made up the material.

Method: immunoSEQ multiplex PCR; TCRdb's copy keeps in-frame clones and lacks some. Among tens of thousands of clones listed, roughly 91% were seen once. Trimming took 5 bases from V and 0 from J, leaving 17 bases between them. Per germline, CDR1 SGHTA and CDR2 FQGNSA. The CDR3 is 17 residues long. The material sequenced was peripheral blood. The chain links TRBV7-2 to TRBJ1-3; perhaps TRBD1 as D (5 bases). This clonotype originated in a woman in her 50s in a cohort sampled during active COVID-19. The CDR3 is CASSPDSKFFSGNTIYF. As DNA, the CDR3 is TGTGCCAGCAGCCCAGACAGTAAATTCTTCTCTGGAAACACCATATATTTT.